The subject of this entry is one TCR beta chain. The antigen is not known. These data are taken from a study of cytomegalovirus exposure and HLA in healthy donors. Broader study findings: A later analysis linked a missense variant in DCLRE1C to the trimming of TCR beta V and J genes. Most TCR sequences showed up rarely, but some public TCRs showed up in many donors.

CDR1 is LNHDA, CDR2 SQIVND, per germline (reference sequence). After removal of 9 bases from V and 5 bases from J, the junction contained 13 bases not matched to a gene. This CDR3 spans 15 amino acids. Primers included in the PCR were 60 Vbeta and 13 Jbeta primers. Generated by immunoSEQ multiplex PCR, the TCRdb table keeps only in-frame clones and is missing some. The sample consists of roughly 95,000 clones, 60% to 85% of them appearing once. The TCR comes from a man aged 30-40 years in good health and CMV-seropositive. Input material: PBMCs. This chain uses TRBV19 with TRBJ2-3, with 8 bases that match TRBD1. The CDR3 spells CASTDRDRSIDTQYF. In DNA, the CDR3 is TGTGCCAGCACAGACCGGGACAGGTCCATAGATACGCAGTATTTT.